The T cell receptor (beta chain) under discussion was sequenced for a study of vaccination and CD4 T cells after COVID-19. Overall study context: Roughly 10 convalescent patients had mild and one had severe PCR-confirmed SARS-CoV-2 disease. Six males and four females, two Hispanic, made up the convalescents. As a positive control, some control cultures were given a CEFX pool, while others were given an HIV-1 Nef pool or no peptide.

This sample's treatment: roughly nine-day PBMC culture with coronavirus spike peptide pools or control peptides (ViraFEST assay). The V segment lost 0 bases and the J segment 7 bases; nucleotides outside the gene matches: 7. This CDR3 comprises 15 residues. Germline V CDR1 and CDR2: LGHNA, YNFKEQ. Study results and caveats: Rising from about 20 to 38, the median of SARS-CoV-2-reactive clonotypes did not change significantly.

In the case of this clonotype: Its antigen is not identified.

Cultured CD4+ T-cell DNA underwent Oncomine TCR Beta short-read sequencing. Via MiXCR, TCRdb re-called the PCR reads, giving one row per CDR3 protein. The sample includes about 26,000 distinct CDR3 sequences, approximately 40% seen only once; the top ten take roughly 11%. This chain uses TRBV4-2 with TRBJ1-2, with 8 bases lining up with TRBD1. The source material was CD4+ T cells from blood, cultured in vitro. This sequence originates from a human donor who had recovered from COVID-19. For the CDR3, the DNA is TGTGCCAGCAGCCAAGATGCGCCCAGGGGGCCTGGCTACACCTTC. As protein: CASSQDAPRGPGYTF.